This T cell receptor (beta chain) was captured in a study of blood T cell repertoires in COVID-19. Overall study context: COVID-19 samples from acute and convalescent phases originated in the United States, Italy and Spain. T cells, B-cell-depleted T cells, or PBMCs provided the cDNA or gDNA that served as material.

Study processing details: Counts of nucleated cells, estimated from reference gene primer amplification, were obtained. Generated by immunoSEQ multiplex PCR, the TCRdb table keeps only in-frame clones and is missing some. Clonal size and the V and J genes are those of that table, whereas D and trimming came from the DNA. The repertoire holds about 69,000 clones, with around 90% as singletons. Between the trimmed V and J ends, which lost 5 bases and 12 bases, there was a span of 29 bases. The germline V gene has CDR1 SGHVS and CDR2 FNYEAQ. This CDR3 has 17 residues. What was sequenced was peripheral blood. The V gene is TRBV7-6, the J gene TRBJ2-1; a weak D match, TRBD1 (6 bases). This TCR was sampled from a man between 50 and 59 years old with acute or convalescent COVID-19. CDR3 nucleotide sequence: TGTGCCAGCAGCCCGCGTCAGGGGAACTCTCCCTATCCCGGGCAGTTCTTC. Protein sequence: CASSPRQGNSPYPGQFF.